The source of this TCR beta chain is a study of cytomegalovirus exposure and HLA in healthy donors (TCRdb year 2017). Looking at the study overall: According to an earlier analysis of a few hundred of the donors, some 180 million T cells yielded 95 million to 140 million unique TCR beta sequences and 276 Gb of sequence data. An early release that covered more than 550 HLA-typed donors contained about 300 gigabases of sequencing data and 75 million to 100 million unique TCR sequences. Among the roughly 400 genotyped donors, around 79% belonged to the genetic ancestry cluster associated with self-reported Caucasian donors. The study aimed to test whether cataloging public T cell receptors could reveal signatures of past pathogen exposure. The study used immunosequencing to profile the T cell repertoires of 666 subjects and linked those repertoires to cytomegalovirus serostatus. Along with the approximately 700-subject first cohort, a separate validation cohort of over 90 different subjects was used. To predict cytomegalovirus infection status, the study combined high-throughput TCR immunosequencing, statistical association of individual TCRs with disease status, and machine learning. In a later analysis, previously published TCR beta repertoires from 666 donors were re-analyzed and high-resolution HLA genotyping was added so that TCR occurrence patterns could be studied. Rather than drawing on any new phenotypic data, the later analysis identified candidate immune exposures from TCR beta sequences and the way those sequences occurred across donors. In an earlier analysis of around 540 of the donors, high-throughput TCR beta sequencing was used to judge whether each TCR beta V gene segment behaved as functional or pseudogenic. Alongside the repertoire data, information on donor age, sex, ethnicity and CMV serostatus was compiled. A later genetic analysis used genome-wide SNP genotypes for about 65% of the roughly 670 donors, treating that subset as a discovery cohort. Every repertoire in the discovery cohort had been generated on one and the same sequencing platform. HLA typing covered class I and class II loci at four-digit resolution. The number of typed donors differed by locus: about 629-630 for A, B, C, DRB1 and DQB1; some 540 for DQA1; some 590 for DPA1; and some 450 for DPB1. Because of strong linkage in the cohort, 5 or 6 DR-DQ haplotypes were treated as single units for association and clustering. On average, around 240,000 unique TCR beta nucleotide sequences were sequenced per donor among some 430 genotyped donors of the cohort, with roughly 18% of those sequences being non-productive. Overall study results and their limits: An association between a missense DCLRE1C variant and V-gene and J-gene trimming of TCR beta chains was found in a later genetic analysis and replicated in an independent cohort. A further reported finding was that TCR beta sequences accurately predicted the HLA-A and HLA-B alleles for most subjects in the first cohort. The earlier analysis of some 540 of the donors excluded some 16 rarely observed V segments, including chromosome 9 orphons, because counts were too low. In an earlier analysis of 587 of the donors, most TCR beta V segments appeared in productive rearrangements about 87% or about 30% of the time, broadly matching IMGT annotations. A cluster of highly shared sequence variants was judged likely to be a technical artifact of the sequencing pipeline. Correlated functional status among segregating V segments might be attributable to linkage disequilibrium, but an unknown experimental factor could not be ruled out. Only TCR beta chains were sequenced in this cohort, and the absence of alpha or paired-chain data limited detectable features. The classifier was reported to diagnose cytomegalovirus status with high specificity and sensitivity in both the original cohort and the validation cohort. In a later analysis, most CMV-associated TCR beta chains were found to appear HLA-restricted, with HLA associations seemingly driven largely by CMV exposure. At a false discovery rate of 0.05, a later analysis linked some 17,000 TCR beta sequences to specific HLA alleles. A few of the identified cytomegalovirus-associated TCR beta chains were confirmed in vitro to be specific for cytomegalovirus antigens. The only immune exposure information available for the cohort was CMV serostatus. The presence/absence analyses assumed that sequencing depth was roughly uniform across donors, and that assumption may not be true. A later genetic analysis reported fewer N-insertions in productive TCRs among donors in an Asian-associated ancestry cluster than the roughly 700-donor mean. In a later analysis, TCR association rates were found to vary across HLA loci, with the most associated TCRs seen for DRB1 alleles and the fewest for HLA-C alleles. The authors suggested that the approach could potentially be extended to other disease states and immunological phenotypes. In a later analysis, HLA-associated TCR beta chains showed more clonal expansion and lower generation probabilities than non-associated chains that were equally common. Most TCR sequences were seen in very few donors, while some public TCRs were found in many individuals. Because HLA typing was unavailable for some donors at each locus, only the typed subset was used in association tests. According to a later analysis, parvovirus B19, influenza, CMV and Epstein-Barr virus appeared linked to several top co-occurrence clusters. Assigning TCR associations to individual alleles was difficult when HLA alleles, especially DR and DQ, strongly co-occurred. A total of fewer than 200 TCR beta chains were listed by the study as associated with cytomegalovirus.

The cohort comprised 550 to 700 healthy bone marrow donors. At the time of sampling, every cohort member was nominally healthy, though immune exposures that went unrecorded were likely present. The donor tested CMV seronegative and was one of the 352 seronegative cohort members. Every donor gave a peripheral blood sample, and the peripheral blood mononuclear cells from that sample were used for TCR beta sequencing. Genomic DNA was extracted from the blood cell samples with the Qiagen DNeasy Blood Extraction Kit. Libraries came from the immunoSEQ multiplex PCR assay. For the multiplex PCR, a mixture combining 60 forward primers for TCR Vbeta segments and 13 reverse primers for TCR Jbeta segments was used. The CDR3 region of rearranged TCR beta genes was amplified from genomic DNA by a multiplex PCR assay. Amplified TCR beta libraries were sequenced as 87-base-pair reads on the Illumina HiSeq System. The authors' pipeline ran thus. A later analysis tallied approximately 87 million unique TCR beta chains across the 660 or so repertoires, and approximately 12 million of those chains were shared by two or more donors. Raw reads were error-corrected and collapsed into unique sequences with a nearest-neighbor algorithm that merged closely related sequences to remove PCR and sequencing errors. Alignment of CDR3 sequences to IMGT reference sequences was used to assign V, D and J gene segments. For a sequence to be retained, at least a six-nucleotide match to both a V gene segment and a J gene segment was required. Rearrangements were called productive when the CDR3 lacked stop codons and stayed in frame with V and J; all others were non-productive. CDR3 was defined by IMGT convention, running from the second conserved V-encoded cysteine to the conserved J-encoded phenylalanine. The earlier analysis of 500 to 600 of the donors excluded sequences that lacked an unambiguous match to a single V gene segment. An earlier analysis of a few hundred of the donors classified V segments as functional when productive rearrangements were above 56.7% and as segregating when the standard deviation between donors was above 5%. A statistical classification framework was built for diagnosing cytomegalovirus status from the catalog of TCR beta chain sequences. V and J gene assignment, in a later analysis, came from comparing TCR nucleotide sequences with IMGT/GENE-DB human TR gene sequences. The TCRdist pipeline was used in a later analysis to assign CDR3 sequences and most-parsimonious VDJ recombination scenarios. In a later analysis, each TCR beta chain was defined by its CDR3 amino acid sequence together with its V-gene family, and reads without a unique V-gene family were excluded. A later analysis removed 592 highly shared, low-generation-probability nucleotide sequences to deal with suspected cross-contamination and a sequencing artifact. In a later analysis, a clonal expansion index was calculated for each public chain from normalized within-repertoire ranks of inferred template counts. In a later analysis, generation probabilities were computed with a VDJ recombination model fitted to out-of-frame rearrangements, and the resulting probabilities were checked against IGoR. Hypergeometric tests were used in a later analysis to score TCR-TCR, TCR-HLA and TCR-CMV co-occurrence, with a repertoire-size bias correction applied to the TCR pairs. To estimate false discovery rates, a later analysis permuted the HLA or CMV assignments 20 times. In a later analysis, co-occurring TCRs were grouped using DBSCAN, and TCRdist sequence similarity was added for clustering within HLA-allele-positive subsets. Co-occurrence clustering excluded repertoires with fewer than 30,000 or more than 120,000 public chains, plus five with anomalous nucleotide sharing. This immuneACCESS table, as held by TCRdb, lists in-frame sequences with V and J called but not all clones. Of the missing ones, under half trace to an unresolved V gene in checked studies; the others have no known cause. V and J calls and clone size are given by that table; D and trimming were obtained from the DNA. The sample's table lists a count of 65,000 to 95,000 clones. The ten largest account for 1.5% of the sample.

Concerning this clone: No antigen is known for it.

This TCR came from a woman in her sixties or seventies in good health and CMV-seronegative. Material for sequencing was PBMCs.

The nucleotide sequence reads as follows: TGTGCCAGCAGTCTTGACCCGGGGTGGGATACGCAGTATTTT. Translated, it reads CASSLDPGWDTQYF. The chain is assembled from TRBV6-5 and TRBJ2-3; tentative D gene TRBD2, with 5 bases matching. V is pared back by 5 bases and J by 6 bases, with 15 bases lying between the germline termini. CDR1 and CDR2 are drawn from the germline V gene: MNHEY, SVGAGI. Spanning cysteine to phenylalanine, the CDR3 consists of 14 amino acids. Of all the DNA, just the CDR3 is kept, 42 bases in frame from base 1.